This T cell receptor beta chain comes out of a study of T cells after yellow fever vaccination. Whole-study context: Those fractions that held only low numbers of cells were prepared using the SMART-Seq v4 Ultra Low Input RNA kit.

This CDR3 spans 17 amino acids. Germline V CDR1 and CDR2: LNHNV, YYDKDF (reference sequence). The V gene lost 0 bases and the J gene lost 0 bases, with 14 bases spanning the gap. There are a few counts of this clonotype. Its target is unknown. Study-level results: Clones from primary vaccination mostly reappeared after the booster (96% CD4, 88% CD8). Shared CD4/CD8 clonotypes were a small share, likely from convergent recombination.

One entry per CDR3 protein, called by TCRdb with MiXCR from the 5' RACE reads. Of roughly 400,000 distinct CDR3 sequences listed, about 17% are singletons. The input for sequencing was PBMCs, taken before the yellow fever booster vaccination. V is TRBV15 and J is TRBJ1-1; D is possibly TRBD1 (5 bases). The sequence was obtained from a man aged 18 to 30 who received the YFV17D yellow fever vaccine. The DNA for the CDR3 is TGTGCCACCAGCAGAGATCGATCAGGCAGGGTGAACACTGAAGCTTTCTTT. Amino acids: CATSRDRSGRVNTEAFF.